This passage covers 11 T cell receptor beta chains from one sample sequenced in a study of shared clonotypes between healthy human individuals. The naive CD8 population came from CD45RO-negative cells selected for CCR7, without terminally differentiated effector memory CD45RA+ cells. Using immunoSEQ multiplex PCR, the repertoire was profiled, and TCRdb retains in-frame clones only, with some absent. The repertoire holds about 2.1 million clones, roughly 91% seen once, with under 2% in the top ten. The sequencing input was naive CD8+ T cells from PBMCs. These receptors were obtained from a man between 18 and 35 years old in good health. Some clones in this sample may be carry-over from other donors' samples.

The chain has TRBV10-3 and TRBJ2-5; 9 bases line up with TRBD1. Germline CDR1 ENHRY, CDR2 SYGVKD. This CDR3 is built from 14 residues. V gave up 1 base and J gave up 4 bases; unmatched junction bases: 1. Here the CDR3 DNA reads TGTGCCATCAGTGAGTACAGGGGGCGAGAGACCCAGTACTTC. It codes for CAISEYRGRETQYF.

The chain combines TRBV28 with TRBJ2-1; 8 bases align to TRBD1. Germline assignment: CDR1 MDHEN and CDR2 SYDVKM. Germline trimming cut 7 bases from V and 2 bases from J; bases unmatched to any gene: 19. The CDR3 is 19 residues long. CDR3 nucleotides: TGTGCCAGCACCGCGACAGGGGTCGGTTTTTATCCCGCCTACAATGAGCAGTTCTTC. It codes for CASTATGVGFYPAYNEQFF.

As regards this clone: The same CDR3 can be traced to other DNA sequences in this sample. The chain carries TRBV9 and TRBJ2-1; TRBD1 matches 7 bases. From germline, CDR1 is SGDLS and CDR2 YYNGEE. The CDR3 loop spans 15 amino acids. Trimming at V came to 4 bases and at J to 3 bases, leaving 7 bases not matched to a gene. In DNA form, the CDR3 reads TGTGCCAGCAGCACCTCCGGGACAGACTACAATGAGCAGTTCTTC. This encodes CASSTSGTDYNEQFF.

CDR3 coding DNA: TGTGCCAGCAAGGAGGGGGCCTACAATGAGCAGTTCTTC. Protein product: CASKEGAYNEQFF. V usage is TRBV27 and J usage is TRBJ2-1; D could derive from TRBD1 or TRBD2 (6 bases each). Germline V gene sequence: CDR1 MNHEY, CDR2 SMNVEV (reference sequence). The CDR3 runs to 13 residues. Trimming pared 7 bases from V and 2 bases from J, leaving 9 bases between.

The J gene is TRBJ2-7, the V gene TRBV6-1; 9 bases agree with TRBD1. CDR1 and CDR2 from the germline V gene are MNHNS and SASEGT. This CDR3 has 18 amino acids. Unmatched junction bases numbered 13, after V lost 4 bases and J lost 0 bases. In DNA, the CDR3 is TGTGCCAGCAGTGCAACAGGGGGCGAAACTACCTTCTCCTACGAGCAGTACTTC. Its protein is CASSATGGETTFSYEQYF.

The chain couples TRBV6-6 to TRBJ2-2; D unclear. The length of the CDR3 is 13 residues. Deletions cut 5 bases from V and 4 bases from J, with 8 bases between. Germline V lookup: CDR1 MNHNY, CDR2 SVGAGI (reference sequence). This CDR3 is CASSLGLTGELFF. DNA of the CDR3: TGTGCCAGCAGTCTGGGTCTCACCGGGGAGCTGTTTTTT.

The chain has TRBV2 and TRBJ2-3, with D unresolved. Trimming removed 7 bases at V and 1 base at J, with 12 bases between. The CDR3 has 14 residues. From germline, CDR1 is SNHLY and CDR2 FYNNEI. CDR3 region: CASKIERRTDTQYF. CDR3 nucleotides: TGTGCCAGCAAGATAGAGCGCCGCACAGATACGCAGTATTTT.

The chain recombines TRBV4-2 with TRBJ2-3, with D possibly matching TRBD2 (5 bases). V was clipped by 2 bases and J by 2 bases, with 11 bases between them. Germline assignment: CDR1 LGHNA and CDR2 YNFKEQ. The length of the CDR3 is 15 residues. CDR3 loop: CASSQRAGVTDTQYF. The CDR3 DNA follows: TGTGCCAGCAGCCAACGGGCGGGCGTCACAGATACGCAGTATTTT.

The CDR3 reads CASSGLAGGLSYEQYF. CDR3 nucleotide sequence: TGTGCCAGCTCCGGACTAGCGGGAGGTCTCTCCTACGAGCAGTACTTC. The chain combines TRBV19 with TRBJ2-7, with TRBD2 matching over 14 bases. The junction had 7 bases not matched to a gene; V was cut back by 9 bases and J by 0 bases. The germline gives CDR1 LNHDA, CDR2 SQIVND (reference sequence). CDR3 size: 16 residues.

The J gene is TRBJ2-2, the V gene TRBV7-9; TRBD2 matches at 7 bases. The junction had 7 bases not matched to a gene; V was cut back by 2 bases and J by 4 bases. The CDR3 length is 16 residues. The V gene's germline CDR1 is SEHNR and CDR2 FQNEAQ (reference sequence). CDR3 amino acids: CASSLTRIAGTGELFF. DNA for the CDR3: TGTGCCAGCAGCTTAACTCGGATAGCGGGCACCGGGGAGCTGTTTTTT.

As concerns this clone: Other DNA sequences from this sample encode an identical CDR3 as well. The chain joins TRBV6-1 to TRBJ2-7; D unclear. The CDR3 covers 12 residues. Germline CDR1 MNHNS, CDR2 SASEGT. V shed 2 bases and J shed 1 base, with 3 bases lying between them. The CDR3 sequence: CASSEPSYEQYF. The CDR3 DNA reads TGTGCCAGCAGTGAACCGTCCTACGAGCAGTACTTC.